The next 15 T cell receptor beta chains were all read from a single sample in a study of blood T cell repertoires in COVID-19. TCRdb's copy holds only in-frame clones and misses some; the assay was immunoSEQ multiplex PCR. This sample carries around 300,000 clones, approximately 88% of them seen once, and the ten largest clones take 6% to 6.5%. The source material was PBMCs or T cells enriched from blood (not recorded which). Source of these receptors: a woman in her thirties or forties who had recovered from COVID-19.

The chain employs TRBV28 and TRBJ2-1; the D gene is possibly TRBD2 (6 bases). The V gene lost 4 bases and the J gene lost 4 bases, with 14 bases spanning the gap. The V gene's germline CDR1 is MDHEN and CDR2 SYDVKM. The CDR3 is 15 amino acids. DNA for the CDR3: TGTGCCAGCAGTTCTCCGGGACTCCAATACAATGAGCAGTTCTTC. Translation: CASSSPGLQYNEQFF.

The CDR3 loop reads CASSLQGFYEQYF. CDR3 DNA: TGTGCCAGCAGTTTACAGGGGTTCTACGAGCAGTACTTC. The chain has TRBV27 and TRBJ2-7; D is perhaps TRBD1 (6 bases). The CDR3 covers 13 residues. V lost 2 bases to trimming and J lost 3 bases, with 8 bases between them. Germline values: CDR1 MNHEY, CDR2 SMNVEV (reference sequence).

The V gene is TRBV28, the J gene TRBJ2-1; TRBD2 might be the D (5 bases). The V end was cut by 7 bases, the J end by 12 bases, with 19 bases between. Germline V gene sequence: CDR1 MDHEN, CDR2 SYDVKM. The CDR3 consists of 13 residues. CDR3 sequence reads: CASTNLLEGGQFF. The CDR3 bases are TGTGCCAGCACCAACCTACTCGAAGGAGGGCAGTTCTTC.

This chain links TRBV9 with TRBJ1-3, with D unresolved. The CDR3 spans 15 residues. Germline values: CDR1 SGDLS, CDR2 YYNGEE. V was clipped by 4 bases and J by 3 bases, with 14 bases between them. CDR3: CASSPNLLDGNTIYF. DNA for the CDR3: TGTGCCAGCAGCCCAAATCTGCTAGATGGAAACACCATATATTTT.

This chain uses TRBV25-1 with TRBJ1-5; 7 bases align to TRBD1. Germline V gene lookup returns CDR1 MGHDK and CDR2 SYGVNS. This CDR3 has 15 residues. The V and J ends lost 5 bases and 3 bases, in that order; junction bases with no gene match: 7. The CDR3, as DNA: TGTGCCAGCAGTCAAGCCGGGACAGACAATCAGCCCCAGCATTTT. This encodes CASSQAGTDNQPQHF.

This clone was detected a few times. This chain joins TRBV3-1 (or the pseudogene TRBV3-2) and TRBJ1-1; no definite D call. Germline lookup yields CDR1 LGHDT and CDR2 YNNKEL (reference sequence). The CDR3 runs to 14 residues. V was clipped by 1 base and J by 4 bases, with 10 bases between them. Here the CDR3 DNA reads TGTGCCAGCAGCCAAGGCGGGGTTCTCACTGAAGCTTTCTTT. Protein product: CASSQGGVLTEAFF.

This rearrangement joins TRBV7-3 to TRBJ2-2, with TRBD1 identical over 11 bases. Germline V gene sequence: CDR1 SGHTA, CDR2 FQGTGA. Germline trimming cut 6 bases from V and 6 bases from J; bases unmatched to any gene: 9. The CDR3 sequence is 16 residues long. The CDR3 loop is CASRFSGTGGAGELFF. In nucleotides, the CDR3 is TGTGCCAGCAGGTTTTCCGGGACAGGGGGTGCCGGGGAGCTGTTTTTT. The full variable domain, its missing parts supplied by reference TRBV7-3 and TRBJ2-2, is GAGVSQTPSNKVTEKGKYVELRCDPISGHTALYWYRQSLGQGPEFLIYFQGTGAADDSGLPNDRFFAVRPEGSVSTLKIQRTERGDSAVYLCASRFSGTGGAGELFFGEGSRLTVL.

This chain uses TRBV4-3 with TRBJ1-3; 7 bases line up with TRBD1. The CDR3 loop spans 15 amino acids. Trimming cost V 4 bases and J 3 bases; bases outside gene matches: 6. Germline CDR1 LGHNA, CDR2 YSLEER. CDR3 coding DNA: TGCGCCAGCAGCCGAGACAGGGCTAGTGGAAACACCATATATTTT. This gives the protein CASSRDRASGNTIYF.

The V gene is TRBV27, the J gene TRBJ2-7; TRBD2 agrees at 8 bases. Germline-derived CDR1 and CDR2 are MNHEY and SMNVEV (reference sequence). J lost 4 bases, V lost 2 bases, and 7 bases had no gene match. The CDR3 length is 15 residues. CDR3 protein: CASSLQRESAYEQYF. The CDR3 DNA reads TGTGCCAGCAGTTTACAGCGGGAGAGCGCGTACGAGCAGTACTTC.

The chain combines TRBV6-5 with TRBJ2-1; 7 nucleotides align to TRBD1. With 2 bases clipped from V and 4 bases from J, the junction kept 5 bases outside the gene matches. CDR3 length: 15 amino acids. CDR1 and CDR2 (germline): MNHEY, SVGAGI. The CDR3 coding sequence is TGTGCCAGCAGTTACCGGGACAGAATATACAATGAGCAGTTCTTC. Translating it yields CASSYRDRIYNEQFF.

This rearrangement joins TRBV30 to TRBJ1-1; D is possibly TRBD1 (6 bases). CDR3 length: 13 amino acids. Germline CDR1 GTSNPN, CDR2 SVGIG (reference sequence). V shed 3 bases and J shed 2 bases, with 10 bases lying between them. CDR3 protein: CAWSRDINTEAFF. The CDR3 DNA is TGTGCCTGGAGCCGGGACATCAACACTGAAGCTTTCTTT.

The chain joins TRBV28 to TRBJ2-3; the D is unclear. The CDR3 covers 15 residues. V shed 1 base and J shed 3 bases, with 11 bases lying between them. Germline V gene lookup returns CDR1 MDHEN and CDR2 SYDVKM. CDR3 in amino acids: CASSLYSTRTDTQYF. CDR3 nucleotides: TGTGCCAGCAGTTTATACTCCACCAGGACAGATACGCAGTATTTT.

The chain carries TRBV7-9 and TRBJ2-2; D not resolved. Trimming pared 4 bases from V and 5 bases from J, leaving 17 bases between. Germline CDR1 is SEHNR and CDR2 is FQNEAQ (reference sequence). There are 16 residues in the CDR3. CDR3 sequence (DNA): TGTGCCAGCAGCTCGCCCCTACACCCGGAGACCGGGGAGCTGTTTTTT. Residues: CASSSPLHPETGELFF.

V gene TRBV7-2 combines with J gene TRBJ2-3; 7 bases match TRBD2. Germline V CDR1 and CDR2: SGHTA, FQGNSA. The CDR3 length is 18 residues. The V and J ends lost 5 bases and 2 bases, in that order; junction bases with no gene match: 16. CDR3 DNA: TGTGCCAGCAGCAACCGACCCCCGGCGGGAGTAGTCACAGATACGCAGTATTTT. This gives the protein CASSNRPPAGVVTDTQYF.

This chain joins TRBV7-9 and TRBJ2-7, with D maybe TRBD1 (5 bases). This CDR3 has 15 amino acids. CDR1 is SEHNR and CDR2 is FQNEAQ in the germline V gene (reference sequence). V lost 3 bases, J lost 5 bases, and 17 bases lay in between. CDR3: CASSFLGRKTDEQYF. The CDR3 bases are TGTGCCAGCAGCTTTCTGGGGCGAAAAACGGACGAGCAGTACTTC.